This record covers a single TCR beta chain. A single record per CDR3 protein comes from TCRdb applying MiXCR to the RT-PCR reads. The sample includes 650,000 to 800,000 distinct CDR3 sequences, about 14% of them seen just once. Per germline, CDR1 SQVTM and CDR2 ANQGSEA. Trimming took 4 bases from V and 5 from J, leaving 11 bases between them. The CDR3 is 13 residues long. The rearrangement joins TRBV29-1 to TRBJ2-2; D remains unclear. The TCR was taken from a female donor in good health, serving as a healthy control. Material for sequencing was memory CD4+ T cells from blood. The CDR3 is CSVGRRKTGELFF. Written as DNA, the CDR3 is TGCAGCGTTGGCCGTCGGAAAACCGGGGAGCTGTTTTTT.